Listed below are T cell receptor beta chains from one sample, sequenced in a study of T cell responses to AZD1222 COVID-19 vaccine. Data came from immunoSEQ multiplex PCR; TCRdb stores just in-frame clones and leaves some out. Of about 90,000 clones listed, approximately 88% are singletons. The sequenced sample was peripheral blood, obtained on day 0 of AZD1222 vaccination. The origin of the receptors is an adult in good health. Each CDR3 is given with its conserved first and last residue. The order of the fields is V gene, D gene, J gene, clone size, CDR3 DNA, CDR3 protein. The D gene is left open where the match is weak. The size field is filled for only some rows; it gives once, few, many or a size class.

v_call: TRBV5-1; d_call: TRBD2; j_call: TRBJ2-3; clone_size: .; cdr3_nt: TGCGCCAGCAGCTTGGAGGGCGGGAGAGCCGCAGATACGCAGTATTTT; cdr3_aa: CASSLEGGRAADTQYF
v_call: TRBV4-1; d_call: TRBD1; j_call: TRBJ1-2; clone_size: .; cdr3_nt: TGCGCCAGCAGCCTAGGCCCGGCTCGAGACAGGGAAATTAACTATGGCTACACCTTC; cdr3_aa: CASSLGPARDREINYGYTF
v_call: TRBV15; d_call: TRBD2; j_call: TRBJ2-3; clone_size: .; cdr3_nt: TGTGCCACCGGGACTAGGGGCACAGATACGCAGTATTTT; cdr3_aa: CATGTRGTDTQYF
v_call: TRBV19; d_call: TRBD1; j_call: TRBJ2-7; clone_size: .; cdr3_nt: TGTGCCAGTAGTACCCAGATTGGGACAGTCTACGAGCAGTACTTC; cdr3_aa: CASSTQIGTVYEQYF
v_call: TRBV9; d_call: .; j_call: TRBJ1-4; clone_size: .; cdr3_nt: TGTGCCAGCAGCGTAGGGACCTCAACTAATGAAAAACTGTTTTTT; cdr3_aa: CASSVGTSTNEKLFF
v_call: TRBV9; d_call: .; j_call: TRBJ2-2; clone_size: .; cdr3_nt: TGTGCCAGCAGCGTAGGGGGGAGCGACACCGGGGAGCTGTTTTTT; cdr3_aa: CASSVGGSDTGELFF
v_call: TRBV7-5; d_call: .; j_call: TRBJ2-1; clone_size: .; cdr3_nt: TGTGTCAGAAGCTTAGCGCGTGCGGCTAGCGGCTACAATGAGCAGTTCTTC; cdr3_aa: CVRSLARAASGYNEQFF
v_call: TRBV3-1/TRBV3-2; d_call: .; j_call: TRBJ1-5; clone_size: .; cdr3_nt: TGTGCCAGCAGCCAAACAACAGGGCTCGGCGACGGAGCCCAGCATTTT; cdr3_aa: CASSQTTGLGDGAQHF
v_call: TRBV14; d_call: .; j_call: TRBJ2-2; clone_size: once; cdr3_nt: TGTGCCAGCAGCCCTAGCACGGGGGAGCTGTTTTTT; cdr3_aa: CASSPSTGELFF
v_call: TRBV24-1; d_call: .; j_call: TRBJ2-1; clone_size: .; cdr3_nt: TGTGCCACCAGTGACCGACTCTCGAATGAGCAGTTCTTC; cdr3_aa: CATSDRLSNEQFF
v_call: TRBV19; d_call: TRBD2; j_call: TRBJ2-4; clone_size: .; cdr3_nt: TGTGCCAGTAGTATTACTAGCGGGAGTAACCACATTCAGTACTTC; cdr3_aa: CASSITSGSNHIQYF
v_call: TRBV27; d_call: TRBD2; j_call: TRBJ2-1; clone_size: .; cdr3_nt: TGTGCCAGCAGTGGGACTAGCGGGAGATACAATGAGCAGTTCTTC; cdr3_aa: CASSGTSGRYNEQFF
v_call: TRBV7-9; d_call: TRBD2; j_call: TRBJ2-2; clone_size: .; cdr3_nt: TGTGCCAGCAGCTTAGTCGGGACTAGCAGAAACACCGGGGAGCTGTTTTTT; cdr3_aa: CASSLVGTSRNTGELFF
v_call: TRBV5-1; d_call: TRBD1; j_call: TRBJ1-2; clone_size: once; cdr3_nt: TGCGCCAGTACCCGGGACAGGGGGTCGTCCGGTGATGGCTACACCTTC; cdr3_aa: CASTRDRGSSGDGYTF
v_call: TRBV19; d_call: TRBD2; j_call: TRBJ2-5; clone_size: .; cdr3_nt: TGTGCCAGTAGTATCTTCGGGACTAGCGAGTCAGAGACCCAGTACTTC; cdr3_aa: CASSIFGTSESETQYF
v_call: TRBV4-3; d_call: TRBD2; j_call: TRBJ2-3; clone_size: .; cdr3_nt: TGCGCCAGCAGCCAAACCCTGACTAGCGGGAACCCTAGCACAGATACGCAGTATTTT; cdr3_aa: CASSQTLTSGNPSTDTQYF
v_call: TRBV9; d_call: TRBD1; j_call: TRBJ1-5; clone_size: .; cdr3_nt: TGTGCCAGCAGCGTAGGACAGGGGAATGGGAATCAGCCCCAGCATTTT; cdr3_aa: CASSVGQGNGNQPQHF
v_call: TRBV19; d_call: .; j_call: TRBJ1-5; clone_size: .; cdr3_nt: TGTGCCAGTAGTATGAGGGAGGGGGTGAGCAATCAGCCCCAGCATTTT; cdr3_aa: CASSMREGVSNQPQHF
v_call: TRBV18; d_call: TRBD1; j_call: TRBJ1-3; clone_size: .; cdr3_nt: TGTGCCAGCCGCCACAGGGGCTCCGATTCTGGAAACACCATATATTTT; cdr3_aa: CASRHRGSDSGNTIYF
v_call: TRBV24-1; d_call: TRBD2; j_call: TRBJ2-1; clone_size: few; cdr3_nt: TGTGCCACCAGTGACACGACGACTAGCGCATACAATGAGCAGTTCTTC; cdr3_aa: CATSDTTTSAYNEQFF
v_call: TRBV3-1/TRBV3-2; d_call: TRBD2; j_call: TRBJ2-1; clone_size: .; cdr3_nt: TGTGCCAGCGGACTAGCGGGGGGTAATGAGCAGTTCTTC; cdr3_aa: CASGLAGGNEQFF
v_call: TRBV28; d_call: TRBD1; j_call: TRBJ1-2; clone_size: .; cdr3_nt: TGTGCCAGCAGCGGAACAGGGGACCGGTATGGCTACACCTTC; cdr3_aa: CASSGTGDRYGYTF
v_call: TRBV16; d_call: .; j_call: TRBJ2-6; clone_size: .; cdr3_nt: TGTGCCAGCAGCCAATCTATCTCTGGGGCCAACGTCCTGACTTTC; cdr3_aa: CASSQSISGANVLTF
v_call: TRBV6-5; d_call: .; j_call: TRBJ1-5; clone_size: .; cdr3_nt: TGTGCCAGCAGAACCGGACATAGCAATCAGCCCCAGCATTTT; cdr3_aa: CASRTGHSNQPQHF
v_call: TRBV10-3; d_call: .; j_call: TRBJ2-7; clone_size: .; cdr3_nt: TGTGCCACCTACCGGGACCGCTCCGATGACGAGCAGTACTTC; cdr3_aa: CATYRDRSDDEQYF
v_call: TRBV19; d_call: .; j_call: TRBJ1-4; clone_size: .; cdr3_nt: TGTGCCAGTAGTACCCGACAGGTTGGTTCTCGCGTCGATGAAAAACTGTTTTTT; cdr3_aa: CASSTRQVGSRVDEKLFF
v_call: TRBV4-1; d_call: TRBD1; j_call: TRBJ2-2; clone_size: .; cdr3_nt: TGCGCCAGCAGCCGGGACAGGGGGCACGTCGGGGAGCTGTTTTTT; cdr3_aa: CASSRDRGHVGELFF